This T cell receptor beta chain appears in the sequencing data of a study of T-cell reconstitution after alpha-beta-depleted transplantation in children. Unique molecular identifiers were incorporated when the TCRbeta library was constructed. TCRdb ran MiXCR on the PCR reads and lists one entry per CDR3 protein. The table shows about 410,000 distinct CDR3 sequences, with approximately 20% occurring only once. This clonotype was seen at least ten times. This sample comprised PBMCs from the stem cell graft donor, obtained from the stem cell graft. The origin of this receptor is a human donor who donated a stem cell graft to a child with acute myeloid leukemia.

CDR3 nucleotides: TGCAGTGCTAGAGACGGACAGATCTACGAGCAGTACTTC. This gives the protein CSARDGQIYEQYF. This chain joins TRBV20-1 and TRBJ2-7, with a tentative D call TRBD1 (6 bases). Trimming cost V 0 bases and J 3 bases, with 9 bases left between them. The CDR3 sequence is 13 residues long. Germline assignment: CDR1 DFQATT and CDR2 SNEGSKA (reference sequence).